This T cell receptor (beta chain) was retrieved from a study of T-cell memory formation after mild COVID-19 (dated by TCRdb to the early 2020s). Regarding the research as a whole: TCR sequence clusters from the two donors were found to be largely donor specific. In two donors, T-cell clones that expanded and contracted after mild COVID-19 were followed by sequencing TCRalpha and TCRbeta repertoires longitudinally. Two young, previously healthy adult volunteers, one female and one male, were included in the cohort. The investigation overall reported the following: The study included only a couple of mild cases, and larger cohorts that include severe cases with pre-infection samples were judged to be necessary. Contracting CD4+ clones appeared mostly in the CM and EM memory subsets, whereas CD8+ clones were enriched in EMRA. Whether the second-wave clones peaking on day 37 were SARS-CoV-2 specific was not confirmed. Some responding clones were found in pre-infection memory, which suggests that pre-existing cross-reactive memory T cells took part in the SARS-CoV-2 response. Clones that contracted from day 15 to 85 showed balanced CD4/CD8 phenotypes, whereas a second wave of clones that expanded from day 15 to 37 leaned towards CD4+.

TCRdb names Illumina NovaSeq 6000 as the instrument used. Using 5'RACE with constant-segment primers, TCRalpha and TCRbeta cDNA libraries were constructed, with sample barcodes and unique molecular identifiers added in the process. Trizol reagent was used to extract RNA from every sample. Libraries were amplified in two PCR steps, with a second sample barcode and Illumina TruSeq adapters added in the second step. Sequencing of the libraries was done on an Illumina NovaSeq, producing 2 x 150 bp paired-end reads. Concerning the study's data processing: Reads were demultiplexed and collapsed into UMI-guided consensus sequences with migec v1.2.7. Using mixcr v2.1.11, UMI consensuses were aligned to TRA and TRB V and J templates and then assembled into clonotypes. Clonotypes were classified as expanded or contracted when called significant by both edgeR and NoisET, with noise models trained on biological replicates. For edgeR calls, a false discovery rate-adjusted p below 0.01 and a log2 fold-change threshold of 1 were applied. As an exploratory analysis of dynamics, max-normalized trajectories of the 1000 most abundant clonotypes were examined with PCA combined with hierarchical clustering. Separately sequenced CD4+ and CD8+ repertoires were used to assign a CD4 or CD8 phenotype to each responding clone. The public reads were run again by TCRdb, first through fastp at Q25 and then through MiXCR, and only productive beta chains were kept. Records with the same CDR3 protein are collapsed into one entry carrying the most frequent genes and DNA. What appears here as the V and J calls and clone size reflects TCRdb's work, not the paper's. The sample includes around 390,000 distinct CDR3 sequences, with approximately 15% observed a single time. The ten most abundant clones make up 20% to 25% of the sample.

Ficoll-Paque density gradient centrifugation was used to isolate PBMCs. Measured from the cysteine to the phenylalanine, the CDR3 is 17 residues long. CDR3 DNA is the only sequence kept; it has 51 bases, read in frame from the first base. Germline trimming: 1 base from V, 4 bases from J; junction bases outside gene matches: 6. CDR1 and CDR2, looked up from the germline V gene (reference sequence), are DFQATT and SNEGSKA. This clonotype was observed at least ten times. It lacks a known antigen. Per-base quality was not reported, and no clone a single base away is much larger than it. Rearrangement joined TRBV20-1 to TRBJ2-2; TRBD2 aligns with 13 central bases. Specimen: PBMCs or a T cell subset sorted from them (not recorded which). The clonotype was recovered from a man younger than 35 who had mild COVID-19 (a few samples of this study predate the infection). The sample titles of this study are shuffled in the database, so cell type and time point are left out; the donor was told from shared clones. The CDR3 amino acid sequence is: CSARATSGGRGTGELFF. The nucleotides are TGCAGTGCTAGAGCGACTAGCGGGGGGCGGGGCACCGGGGAGCTGTTTTTT.